The present entry profiles one TCR beta chain with its context. What this receptor recognizes is not known. Base quality data are lacking; no much larger clone is found one base away. Per the germline V gene, SGHTA is the CDR1 and FQGNSA is the CDR2. Relative to germline, V is 1 base shorter and J is 0 bases shorter, with 10 bases between their ends. The CDR3 holds 17 amino acids from the cysteine to the phenylalanine. Just the 51-base CDR3 DNA is kept, in frame starting at base 1. In the prospective study, participants were about 18 to 95 years old, resided in 24 geographic areas of the United States, and were enrolled through a virtual design. To assign participants to cohorts, the prospective study relied on clinical history that participants themselves reported in a screening survey and a study questionnaire. Recovered participants in ImmuneRACE Cohort 3 were defined as having two consecutive negative NP/OP PCR tests, clearance from a healthcare professional, or resolution of symptoms. Mobile phlebotomists in the prospective study collected whole blood, serum and a nasopharyngeal or oropharyngeal swab from every participant. Prospective study participants could optionally give additional blood draws and questionnaires over a roughly 2-month period. Blood samples from the prospective study were shipped frozen or at room temperature prior to DNA extraction.

These data are taken from a study of blood T cell repertoires in COVID-19 (dated by TCRdb to the early 2020s). The study in broad terms: Samples covering the acute and convalescent phases of COVID-19 were provided by collaborators in the United States, Italy and Spain. Deeply sampled blood TCRbeta repertoires from subjects exposed to, actively infected with, or recovered from COVID-19 were included in the dataset. HLA class I and class II types, where available, came from metadata supplied by the sample provider rather than from assay-based typing. The material from the prospective study consisted of cDNA or gDNA derived from T cells, B-cell-depleted T cells, or PBMCs. The sample metadata nearly always contained a de-identified subject ID, COVID-19 status, age in years and sex. Samples were obtained from the ongoing ImmuneRACE study (first 160 participants) and from some 1,200 subjects provided by 6 global collaborators. The repertoires were released in a freely available public database meant as a resource for research on the immune response to SARS-CoV-2.

Overall study outcomes, separate from this receptor: The amount of clinical and demographic metadata varied by source and participant and was provided uncurated.

TCRbeta CDR3 regions were amplified from genomic DNA using the immunoSEQ Assay, a bias-controlled multiplex PCR. Regarding the original processing steps: Nucleated cell counts per sample were estimated from amplification of reference gene primers within the assay. Sequence reads were collapsed and filtered to measure the absolute abundance of every unique TCRbeta CDR3 rearrangement. For each sample, productive Simpson clonality was calculated as the square root of Simpson's diversity index across productive rearrangements. TCRdb carries this immuneACCESS record with in-frame sequences only. Its versions omit some clonotypes, under half of them owing to an unresolved V gene in the studies checked, with the rest unexplained. The V and J calls and the clone size are those of that table, but D and trimming were determined from the DNA. The sample table contains 380,000 or so clones; only one count was recorded for approximately 87% of them. The ten largest make up roughly 1.4% of the sample.

Sequences were obtained from PBMCs or T cells enriched from blood (not recorded which). The clonotype comes from a young man who had recovered from COVID-19. The V and J genes are TRBV7-2 and TRBJ2-6; the D gene cannot be named for sure. The nucleotide sequence reads as follows: TGTGCCAGCAGCTTAGTGGCGGTGGCCTCTGGGGCCAACGTCCTGACTTTC. It translates as CASSLVAVASGANVLTF. The entire variable domain, with the stretches around the CDR3 drawn from the reference TRBV7-2 and TRBJ2-6 proteins, is GAGVSQSPSNKVTEKGKDVELRCDPISGHTALYWYRQSLGQGLEFLIYFQGNSAPDKSGLPSDRFSAERTGGSVSTLTIQRTQQEDSAVYLCASSLVAVASGANVLTFGAGSRLTVL.